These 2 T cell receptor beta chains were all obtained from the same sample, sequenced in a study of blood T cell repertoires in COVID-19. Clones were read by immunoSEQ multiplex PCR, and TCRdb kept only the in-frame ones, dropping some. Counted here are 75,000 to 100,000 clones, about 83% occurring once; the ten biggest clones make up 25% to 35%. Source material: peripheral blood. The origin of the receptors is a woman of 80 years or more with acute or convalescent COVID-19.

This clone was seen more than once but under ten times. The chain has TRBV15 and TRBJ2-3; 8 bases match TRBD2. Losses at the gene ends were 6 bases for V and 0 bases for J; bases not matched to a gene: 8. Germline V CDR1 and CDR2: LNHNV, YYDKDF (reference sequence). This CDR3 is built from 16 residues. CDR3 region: CATRNTSGPSTDTQYF. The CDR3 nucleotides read TGTGCCACCAGGAACACTAGCGGCCCTAGCACAGATACGCAGTATTTT.

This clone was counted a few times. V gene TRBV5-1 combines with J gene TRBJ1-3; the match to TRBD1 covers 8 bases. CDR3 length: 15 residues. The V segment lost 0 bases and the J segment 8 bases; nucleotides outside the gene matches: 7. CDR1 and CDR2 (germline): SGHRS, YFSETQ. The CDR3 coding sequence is TGCGCCAGCAGCTTGGCCGGACAGGGCTCGTACACCATATATTTT. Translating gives CASSLAGQGSYTIYF.